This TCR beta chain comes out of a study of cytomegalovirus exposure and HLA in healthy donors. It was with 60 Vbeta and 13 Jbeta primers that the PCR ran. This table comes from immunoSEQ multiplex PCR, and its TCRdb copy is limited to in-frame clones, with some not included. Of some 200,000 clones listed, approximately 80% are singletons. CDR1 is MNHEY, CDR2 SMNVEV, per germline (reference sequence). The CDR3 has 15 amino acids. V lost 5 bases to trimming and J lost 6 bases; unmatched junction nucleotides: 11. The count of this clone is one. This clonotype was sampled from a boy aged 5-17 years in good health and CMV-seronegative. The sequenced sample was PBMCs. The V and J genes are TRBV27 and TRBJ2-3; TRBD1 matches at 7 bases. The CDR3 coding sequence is TGTGCCAGCAGTCACCGGGACAGCCCGGCGGATACGCAGTATTTT. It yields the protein CASSHRDSPADTQYF.